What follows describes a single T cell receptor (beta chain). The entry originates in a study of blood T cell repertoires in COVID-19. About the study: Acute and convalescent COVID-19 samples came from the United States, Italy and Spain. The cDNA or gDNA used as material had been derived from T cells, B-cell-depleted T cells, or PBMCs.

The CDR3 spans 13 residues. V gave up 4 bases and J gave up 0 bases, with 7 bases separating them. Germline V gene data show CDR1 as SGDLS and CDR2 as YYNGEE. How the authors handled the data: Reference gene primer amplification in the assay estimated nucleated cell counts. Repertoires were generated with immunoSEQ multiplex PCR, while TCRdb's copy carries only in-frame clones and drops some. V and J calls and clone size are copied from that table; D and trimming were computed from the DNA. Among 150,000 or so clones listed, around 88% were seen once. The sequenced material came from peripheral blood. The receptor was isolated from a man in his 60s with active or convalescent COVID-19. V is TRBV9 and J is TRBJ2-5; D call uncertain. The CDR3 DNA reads TGTGCCAGCAGCACCACTCACCAAGAGACCCAGTACTTC. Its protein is CASSTTHQETQYF.